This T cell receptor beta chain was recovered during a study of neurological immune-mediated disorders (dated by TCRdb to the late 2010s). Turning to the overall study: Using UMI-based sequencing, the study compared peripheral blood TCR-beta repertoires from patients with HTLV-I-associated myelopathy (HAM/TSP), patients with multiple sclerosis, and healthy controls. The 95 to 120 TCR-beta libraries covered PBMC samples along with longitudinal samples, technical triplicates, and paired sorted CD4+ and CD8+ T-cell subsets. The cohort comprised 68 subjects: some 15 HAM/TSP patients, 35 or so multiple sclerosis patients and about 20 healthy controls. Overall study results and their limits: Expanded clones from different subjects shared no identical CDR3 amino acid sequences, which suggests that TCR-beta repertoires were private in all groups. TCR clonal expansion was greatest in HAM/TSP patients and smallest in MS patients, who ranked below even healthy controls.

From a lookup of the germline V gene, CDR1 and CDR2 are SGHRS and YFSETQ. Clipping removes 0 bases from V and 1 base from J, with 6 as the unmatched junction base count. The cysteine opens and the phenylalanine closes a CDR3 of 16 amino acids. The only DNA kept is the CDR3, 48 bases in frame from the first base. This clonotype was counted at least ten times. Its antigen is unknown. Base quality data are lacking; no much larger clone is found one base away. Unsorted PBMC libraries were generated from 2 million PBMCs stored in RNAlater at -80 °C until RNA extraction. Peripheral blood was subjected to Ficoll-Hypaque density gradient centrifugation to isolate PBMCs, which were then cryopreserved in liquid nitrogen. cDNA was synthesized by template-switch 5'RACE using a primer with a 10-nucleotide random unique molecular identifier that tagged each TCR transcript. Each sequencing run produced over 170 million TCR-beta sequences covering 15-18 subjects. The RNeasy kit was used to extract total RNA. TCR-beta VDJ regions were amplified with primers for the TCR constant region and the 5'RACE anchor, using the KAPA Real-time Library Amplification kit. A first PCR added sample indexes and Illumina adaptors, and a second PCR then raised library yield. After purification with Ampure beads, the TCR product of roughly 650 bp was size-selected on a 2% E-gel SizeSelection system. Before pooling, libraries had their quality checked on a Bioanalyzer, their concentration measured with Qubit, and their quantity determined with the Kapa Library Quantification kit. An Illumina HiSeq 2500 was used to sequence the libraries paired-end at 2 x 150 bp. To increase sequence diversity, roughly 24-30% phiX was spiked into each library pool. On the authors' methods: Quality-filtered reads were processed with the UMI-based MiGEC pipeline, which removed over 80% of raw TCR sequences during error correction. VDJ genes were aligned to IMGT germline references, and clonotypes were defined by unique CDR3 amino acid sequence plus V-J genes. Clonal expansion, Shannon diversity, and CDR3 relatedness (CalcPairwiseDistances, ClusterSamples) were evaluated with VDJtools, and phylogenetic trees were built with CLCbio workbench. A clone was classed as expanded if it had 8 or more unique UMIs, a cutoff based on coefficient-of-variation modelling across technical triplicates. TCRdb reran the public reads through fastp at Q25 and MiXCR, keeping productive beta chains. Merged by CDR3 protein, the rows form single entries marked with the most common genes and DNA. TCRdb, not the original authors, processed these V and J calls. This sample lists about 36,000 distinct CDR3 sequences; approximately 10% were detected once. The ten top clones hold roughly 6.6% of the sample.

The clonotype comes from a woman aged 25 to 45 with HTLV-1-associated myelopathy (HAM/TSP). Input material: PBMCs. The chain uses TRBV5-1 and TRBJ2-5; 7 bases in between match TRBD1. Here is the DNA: TGCGCCAGCAGCTTGGTTACAGGGGCCACCCAAGAGACCCAGTACTTC. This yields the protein CASSLVTGATQETQYF.